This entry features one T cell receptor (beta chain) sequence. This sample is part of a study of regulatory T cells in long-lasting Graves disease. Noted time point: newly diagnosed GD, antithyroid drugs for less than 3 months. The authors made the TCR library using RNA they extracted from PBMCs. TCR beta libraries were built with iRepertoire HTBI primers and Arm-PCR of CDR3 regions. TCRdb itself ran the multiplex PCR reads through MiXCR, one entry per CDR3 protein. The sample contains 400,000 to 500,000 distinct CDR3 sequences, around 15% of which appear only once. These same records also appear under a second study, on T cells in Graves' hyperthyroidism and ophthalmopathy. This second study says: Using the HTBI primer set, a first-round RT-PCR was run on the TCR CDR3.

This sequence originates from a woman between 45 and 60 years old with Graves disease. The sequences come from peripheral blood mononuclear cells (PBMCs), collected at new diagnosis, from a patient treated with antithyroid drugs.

The CDR3 protein is CASSLVPGAYEQYF. The CDR3 nucleotides are TGTGCCAGCAGTTTAGTCCCGGGGGCTTACGAGCAGTACTTC. The chain joins TRBV27 to TRBJ2-7; D is perhaps TRBD1 or TRBD2 (6 bases each). Germline V gene lookup returns CDR1 MNHEY and CDR2 SMNVEV (reference sequence). The CDR3 length is 14 residues. V lost 2 bases, J lost 4 bases, and 12 bases lay in between.